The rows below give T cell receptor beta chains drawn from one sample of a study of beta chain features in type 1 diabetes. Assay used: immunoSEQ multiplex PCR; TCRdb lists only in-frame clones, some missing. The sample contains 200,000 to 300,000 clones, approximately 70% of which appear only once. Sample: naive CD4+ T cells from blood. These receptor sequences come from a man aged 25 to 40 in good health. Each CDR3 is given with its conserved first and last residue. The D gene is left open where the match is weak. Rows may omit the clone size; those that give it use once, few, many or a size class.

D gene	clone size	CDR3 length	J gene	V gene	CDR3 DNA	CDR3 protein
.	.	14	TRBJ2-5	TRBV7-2	TGTGCCAGCAGCCTCGGGACGGATCAAGAGACCCAGTACTTC	CASSLGTDQETQYF
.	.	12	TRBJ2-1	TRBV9	TGTGCCAGCAGCGTAGAGTATTATGAGCAGTTCTTC	CASSVEYYEQFF
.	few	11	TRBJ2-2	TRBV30	TGTGCCTGGACTCGTTTCGGGGAGCTGTTTTTT	CAWTRFGELFF
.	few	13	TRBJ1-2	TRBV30	TGTGCCTGGAGTTCGGACAGCTTTCATGGCTACACCTTC	CAWSSDSFHGYTF
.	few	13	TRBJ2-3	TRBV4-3	TGCGCCAGCAGCCCCCCCGCTTCTGATACGCAGTATTTT	CASSPPASDTQYF
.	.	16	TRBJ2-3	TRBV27	TGTGCCAGCAGTTTCGACCGGAGAGTTAGCACAGATACGCAGTATTTT	CASSFDRRVSTDTQYF
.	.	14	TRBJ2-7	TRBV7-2	TGTGCCAGCAGCCCGAAGAGAGCAGGCTACGAGCAGTACTTC	CASSPKRAGYEQYF
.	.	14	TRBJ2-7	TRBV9	TGTGCCAGCAGCGCCCGAAGGGATTCCTACGAGCAGTACTTC	CASSARRDSYEQYF
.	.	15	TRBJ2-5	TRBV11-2	TGTGCCAGCAGCTTAGGCAGACAGTACCAAGAGACCCAGTACTTC	CASSLGRQYQETQYF
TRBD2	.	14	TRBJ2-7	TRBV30	TGTGCCTGGAAGACTAGCGGGAGGACCTACGAGCAGTACTTC	CAWKTSGRTYEQYF
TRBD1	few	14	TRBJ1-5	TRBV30	TGTGCCTGGAGTGAGGGACAGGGGAATCAGCCCCAGCATTTT	CAWSEGQGNQPQHF
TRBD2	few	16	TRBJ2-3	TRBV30	TGTGCCTGGAGTGTAAACAGCGGGGGGGCTAAAGATACGCAGTATTTT	CAWSVNSGGAKDTQYF
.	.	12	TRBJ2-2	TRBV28	TGTGCCAGCAGCGCGGTAGCCGGGGAGCTGTTTTTT	CASSAVAGELFF
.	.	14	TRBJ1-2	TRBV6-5	TGTGCCAGCAAAGGACGGAATTCGAACTATGGCTACACCTTC	CASKGRNSNYGYTF
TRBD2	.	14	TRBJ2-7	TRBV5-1	TGCGCCAGCAGCGTCAATAGCGGGAGAAACGAGCAGTACTTC	CASSVNSGRNEQYF
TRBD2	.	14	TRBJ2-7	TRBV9	TGTGCCAGCAGCGCTAGCGGGAGCCAGGACGAGCAGTACTTC	CASSASGSQDEQYF
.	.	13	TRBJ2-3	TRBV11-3	TGTGCCAGCAGCTTAGGGTCCACAGATACGCAGTATTTT	CASSLGSTDTQYF
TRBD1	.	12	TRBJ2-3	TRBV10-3	TGTGCCGCCGGGACAGGCACAGATACGCAGTATTTT	CAAGTGTDTQYF
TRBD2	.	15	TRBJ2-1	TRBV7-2	TGTGCCAGCAGCTTAGGACTAGCGGCCACAAGTGAGCAGTTCTTC	CASSLGLAATSEQFF
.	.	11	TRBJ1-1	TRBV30	TGTGCCTGGAGCTTGGAGAATTTGGCTTTCTTT	CAWSLENLAFF
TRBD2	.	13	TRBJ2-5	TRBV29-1	TGCAGCGTGCTAGCGGGAGGACGGGAGACCCAGTACTTC	CSVLAGGRETQYF
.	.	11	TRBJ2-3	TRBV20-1	TGCAGTGTGGTTTCCACAGATACGCAGTATTTT	CSVVSTDTQYF
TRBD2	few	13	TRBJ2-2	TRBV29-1	TGCAGCGTTGCGGGACTACCCACCGGGGAGCTGTTTTTT	CSVAGLPTGELFF
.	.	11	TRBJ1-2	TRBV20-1	TGCAGTGCTATACCTTCACAGGGCTACACCTTC	CSAIPSQGYTF
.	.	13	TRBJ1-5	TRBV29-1	TGCAGCGTAGCCGGGAGCTCCAGTCAGCCCCAGCATTTT	CSVAGSSSQPQHF